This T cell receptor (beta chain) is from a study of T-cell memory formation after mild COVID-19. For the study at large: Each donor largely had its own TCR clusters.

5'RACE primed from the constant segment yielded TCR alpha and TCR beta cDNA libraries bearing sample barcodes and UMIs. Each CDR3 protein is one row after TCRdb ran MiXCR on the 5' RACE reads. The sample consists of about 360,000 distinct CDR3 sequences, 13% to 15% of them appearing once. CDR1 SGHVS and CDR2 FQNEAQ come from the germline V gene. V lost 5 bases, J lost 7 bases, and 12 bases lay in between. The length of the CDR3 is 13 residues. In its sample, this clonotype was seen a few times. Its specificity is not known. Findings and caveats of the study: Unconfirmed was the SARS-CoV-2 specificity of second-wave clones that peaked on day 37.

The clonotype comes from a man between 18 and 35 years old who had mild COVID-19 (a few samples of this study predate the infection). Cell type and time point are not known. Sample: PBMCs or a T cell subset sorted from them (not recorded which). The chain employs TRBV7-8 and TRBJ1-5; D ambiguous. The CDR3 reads CASSVGVGQPQHF. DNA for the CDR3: TGTGCCAGCAGCGTAGGCGTCGGGCAGCCCCAGCATTTT.